A selection of T cell receptor beta chains follows, all from one sample in a study of blood T cell repertoires in COVID-19. TCRdb keeps only in-frame clones here, not all; method: immunoSEQ multiplex PCR. The sample records 20,000 to 25,000 clones, 70% to 90% being singletons. The sample was peripheral blood. The receptors originated from a human donor with acute or convalescent COVID-19. The donor label of this sample is uncertain. CDR3s leave out the opening cysteine and the closing phenylalanine or tryptophan. Clone size is shown for a subset of rows, as once, few, many or a class of expanded clone.

CDR3 length	V gene	clone size	J gene	CDR3 protein
15	TRBV4-2	.	TRBJ2-6	ASSPTGTGSGANVLT
13	TRBV4-2	.	TRBJ2-7	ASSQARGAAYEQY
15	TRBV19	medium-sized	TRBJ1-4	ASSMAAGGGGNEKLF
13	TRBV5-1	once	TRBJ2-7	ASSLESGPTYEQY
14	TRBV6-2/TRBV6-3	.	TRBJ2-4	ASTPGGTGGRNIQY
12	TRBV7-6	.	TRBJ2-3	ASSPTGSTDTQY
13	TRBV5-1	.	TRBJ2-3	ASSSQMSSTDTQY
10	TRBV2	once	TRBJ2-3	ASSLKREPQY
10	TRBV3-1/TRBV3-2	once	TRBJ1-2	ASSQDWSGYT
14	TRBV7-3	.	TRBJ2-2	ASSPGAGGSTGELF
13	TRBV19	.	TRBJ2-7	ASSITSGRLDEQY
13	TRBV27	.	TRBJ2-6	ASSGLDSGANVLT
15	TRBV7-2	.	TRBJ2-2	ASSPMSGGAGTGELF
13	TRBV5-1	.	TRBJ2-1	ASSLGSGGASEQF
11	TRBV19	.	TRBJ2-5	ASSIRDSETQY
13	TRBV4-1	.	TRBJ1-4	ASSQESLTNEKLF
13	TRBV3-1/TRBV3-2	.	TRBJ2-1	ASSPFGTGENEQF
13	TRBV11-2	.	TRBJ2-5	ASSGGQGARGTQY
12	TRBV2	.	TRBJ1-5	ASSAGFSNQPQH
14	TRBV3-1/TRBV3-2	.	TRBJ2-1	ASSQEGTGPYNEQF
13	TRBV5-4	.	TRBJ2-2	ASSSQGEITGELF
17	TRBV29-1	.	TRBJ2-5	SVISPGSGGLFKQETQY
12	TRBV6-5	once	TRBJ2-1	ASAGGGFDNEQF
12	TRBV29-1	once	TRBJ2-2	SHRDRGNTGELF
12	TRBV4-3	.	TRBJ1-2	ASSQERRAYGYT
10	TRBV24-1	.	TRBJ2-5	ATASGEETQY
13	TRBV27	few	TRBJ2-7	AGTWMTGGTYEQY
9	TRBV19	few	TRBJ2-7	AAGDGYEQY
13	TRBV18	.	TRBJ2-5	ASSPLQGATETQY
13	TRBV11-2	.	TRBJ1-1	ASSLTGGANTEAF
12	TRBV27	.	TRBJ2-7	ASSVAGALYEQY
14	TRBV9	few	TRBJ1-6	ASSGDISSYNSPLH
17	TRBV6-6	once	TRBJ1-5	ASSRTRAGGLYSNQPQH
13	TRBV3-1/TRBV3-2	.	TRBJ1-3	ASSQMEFAGNTIY
13	TRBV11-2	.	TRBJ2-7	ASSSNTGDSYEQY
11	TRBV30	few	TRBJ2-6	AADSSGANVLT
14	TRBV9	.	TRBJ2-7	ASSEQGGGVPYEQY
12	TRBV18	.	TRBJ2-2	ASSPNSGTGELF
13	TRBV4-3	.	TRBJ1-6	ASSQDLTGNSPLH
12	TRBV5-4	.	TRBJ2-5	ASSFGQGKETQY
12	TRBV11-3	.	TRBJ2-3	ASSQGLLGDTQY
13	TRBV9	.	TRBJ2-2	ASSVGGVLTGELF
12	TRBV7-3	few	TRBJ2-2	ASSRGGDTGELF
12	TRBV7-3	.	TRBJ2-5	ASSLSGSGETQY
13	TRBV7-2	.	TRBJ1-2	ASSLPRDSLYGYT
15	TRBV2	.	TRBJ1-1	ASRLAGETGADTEAF
13	TRBV18	.	TRBJ2-7	ASSPVAPAGYEQY
20	TRBV19	.	TRBJ2-3	ASSKTWGSGLAFGGSTDTQY
13	TRBV19	.	TRBJ1-3	ASSLGGFSGNTIY
13	TRBV13	.	TRBJ2-2	ASSPRQAPTGELF
13	TRBV7-3	.	TRBJ2-3	ASSPGGTGQSTQY
14	TRBV19	.	TRBJ1-6	ASSPLLGQGNSPLH